The 4 T cell receptor beta chains in this list originate from one sample, sequenced in a study of CD8+CD57+ T cells in acquired aplastic anemia. Genomic DNA templated the TCR beta VDJ and CDR3 profiling. Using its own MiXCR run on the reads, TCRdb lists one record per CDR3 protein. The sample consists of 200,000 to 250,000 distinct CDR3 sequences, 34% of them appearing once. What was sequenced was sorted CD4+, CD8+, or CD8+CD57+ T cells (not recorded which) from PBMCs. Every receptor here comes from a human donor in good health, serving as a control.

This clonotype was recorded many times. This chain links TRBV4-1 with TRBJ1-4; TRBD1 aligns across 8 bases. The CDR3 loop spans 14 amino acids. The ends lost 1 base at V and 14 bases at J; junction bases unmatched: 9. The V gene's germline CDR1 is MGHRA and CDR2 YSYEKL. CDR3 in DNA: TGCGCCAGCAGCCAAGTAGGGACAGGTAGTGGGCTGTTTTTT. Protein product: CASSQVGTGSGLFF.

Remarks on this clonotype: A much larger clonotype is one base distant, so this may be a read error. The rearrangement uses TRBV5-1 and TRBJ2-7; D perhaps matches TRBD1 (5 bases). Trimming cost V 3 bases and J 2 bases, with 15 bases left between them. This CDR3 contains 15 residues. Germline V gene lookup returns CDR1 SGHRS and CDR2 YFSETQ. In nucleotides, the CDR3 is TGCGCCAGCAGCTACGATTTAGGGGCTCCCTACGAGCAGTACTTC. The encoded protein is CASSYDLGAPYEQYF.

As for this clonotype: Its ends do not fully match the called genes, so a read error is possible. CDR3 bases: TGTGCTAGTGGTAGGAGGGTAGCAGGCCAGGTAGAGACCCGGTACTTC. Its translation is CASGRRVAGQVETRYF. The V gene is TRBV12-5, the J gene TRBJ2-5; a possible D gene is TRBD2 (6 bases). The CDR3 length is 16 residues. Germline V gene sequence: CDR1 LGHNT, CDR2 FRNRAP. Together with reference TRBV12-5 and TRBJ2-5, the CDR3 gives the full variable domain: DARVTQTPRHKVTEMGQEVTMRCQPILGHNTVFWYRQTMMQGLELLAYFRNRAPLDDSGMPKDRFSAEMPDATLATLKIQPSEPRDSAVYFCASGRRVAGQVETRYFGPGTRLLVL.

This clonotype was observed a handful of times. The chain carries TRBV10-3 and TRBJ1-6, with D unclear. In germline, CDR1 is ENHRY, CDR2 SYGVKD. Trimming shortened V by 6 bases and J by 7 bases, and 13 bases separated the two germline ends. The CDR3 sequence is 14 residues long. For the CDR3, the DNA is TGTGCCATCAGCGAAAGGGAGAACAATTCACCCCTCCACTTT. This codes for CAISERENNSPLHF.